A single T cell receptor (beta chain) is shown here with its context. Antigen specificity is unknown. Between the trimmed V and J ends, which lost 4 bases and 3 bases, there was a span of 9 bases. Germline V CDR1 and CDR2: LNHDA, SQIVND (reference sequence). The CDR3 sequence is 13 residues long. This sample is drawn from a study of T cell responses to AZD1222 COVID-19 vaccine. Overall study results and limits: Donors were largely white British and mainly female; clonal diversity was possibly underestimated. Just a handful of people given AZD1222 tested seropositive at baseline. With dominance at 160-218 and 743-854, vaccine-associated CD4 TCRs spanned spike.

Generated by immunoSEQ multiplex PCR, the TCRdb table keeps only in-frame clones and is missing some. Of 98,000 or so clones in the sample, approximately 86% were seen once. The sequence was collected from an adult who received the MenACWY meningococcal vaccine as a control. The sample consisted of peripheral blood, taken 28 days after the second dose of the MenACWY control vaccine. This chain links TRBV19 with TRBJ1-1; a weak D match, TRBD1 (5 bases). CDR3 in amino acids: CASSTRQYTEAFF. The CDR3 DNA reads TGTGCCAGTAGTACCAGACAGTACACTGAAGCTTTCTTT.